This T cell receptor beta chain was identified in a study of metastatic and nonmetastatic thyroid tumors. The authors' processing: Construction of a distant-metastasis classifier for papillary thyroid cancer relied on CDR3 differences across clinicopathological groups. TCRdb reanalyzed the PCR reads with MiXCR. The authors' filters were not applied to this entry. Of 23,000 or so clones in the sample, over 25% were seen once. No patient had received any treatment before thyroid surgery. By its share, this clone is medium-sized. Unmatched junction bases numbered 13, after V lost 5 bases and J lost 6 bases. Germline values: CDR1 SEHNR, CDR2 FQNEAQ (reference sequence). This CDR3 contains 16 residues.

The V gene is TRBV7-9, the J gene TRBJ2-3; 8 positions match TRBD2. This receptor was taken from a male donor with papillary thyroid cancer or a benign thyroid nodule (not recorded which). Some clones in this sample may be carry-over from other donors' samples. Sequences were obtained from tumor tissue. The CDR3, as DNA: TGTGCCAGCAGCCTGAGCCCAGCGGGGGTTCAGGATACGCAGTATTTT. Translation: CASSLSPAGVQDTQYF.